This T cell receptor beta chain was obtained from a study of shared clonotypes between healthy human individuals. Whole-study results and caveats: Only blood was sampled; tissue repertoires likely differ. Against clonotypes common to all four donors, non-shared ones had lower generation probabilities.

This clone occurred once. As yet, its antigen is unknown. Some clones are missing from TCRdb's copy, which holds only in-frame ones; the method was immunoSEQ multiplex PCR. The sample yields under 2,500,000 clones, about 94% seen once. Trimming removed 1 base from V and 7 bases from J, with 16 bases in between. The CDR3 has 15 residues. Germline V CDR1 and CDR2: SGHTA, FQGNSA. Caucasian adults residing in Nashville, Tennessee made up all the donors. The TCR originated in a man aged 18 to 30 in good health. Sample: naive CD4+ T cells sorted from blood. Subset meaning: CD45RA+ positively selected. The genes are TRBV7-2 and TRBJ1-1; TRBD1 might be the D (5 bases). The CDR3 protein is CASSLVAGTPGEAFF. For the CDR3, the DNA is TGTGCCAGCAGCTTAGTGGCGGGGACGCCCGGTGAAGCTTTCTTT.